Listed below are T cell receptor beta chains from one sample, sequenced in a study of blood T cell repertoires in COVID-19. Profiling relied on immunoSEQ multiplex PCR, and the TCRdb table lists in-frame clones only, not all of them. The sample has some 120,000 clones, approximately 80% seen once. The sequencing sample was made of peripheral blood. The source is a man older than 75 with acute or convalescent COVID-19. Both conserved end residues are part of each CDR3. A D gene is named only where the DNA matches it firmly. The size field is filled for only some rows; it gives once, few, many or a size class.

clone_size j_call cdr3_length d_call v_call cdr3_aa cdr3_nt
few TRBJ2-2 12 NA TRBV18 CASSPPTGELFF TGTGCCAGCTCACCCCCAACCGGGGAGCTGTTTTTT
once TRBJ1-2 15 TRBD1 TRBV5-1 CASSRGTGTVYGYTF TGCGCCAGCAGCCGCGGCACCGGGACAGTCTATGGCTACACCTTC
NA TRBJ2-7 16 TRBD2 TRBV3-1/TRBV3-2 CASSQVLLAGVNEQYF TGTGCCAGCAGCCAAGTACTACTAGCGGGGGTAAACGAGCAGTACTTC
once TRBJ1-1 14 NA TRBV11-2 CASSLGQRNTEAFF TGTGCCAGCAGCCTTGGACAGAGAAACACTGAAGCTTTCTTT
NA TRBJ2-5 16 NA TRBV6-2/TRBV6-3 CASSLIGTVIQETQYF TGTGCCAGCAGCTTAATCGGGACTGTTATACAAGAGACCCAGTACTTC
NA TRBJ2-3 13 TRBD1 TRBV28 CASSQQGSDTQYF TGTGCCAGCAGTCAACAGGGGTCGGATACGCAGTATTTT
NA TRBJ2-3 16 NA TRBV27 CASSSGTRPSTDTQYF TGTGCCAGCAGTTCCGGGACACGACCTAGCACAGATACGCAGTATTTT
NA TRBJ2-7 14 TRBD1 TRBV6-6 CASSYQDREYEQYF TGTGCCAGCAGTTACCAGGACAGGGAGTACGAGCAGTACTTC
NA TRBJ1-1 18 TRBD1 TRBV5-6 CASSSQVRLGQGNTEAFF TGTGCCAGCAGCTCACAAGTTCGGCTGGGACAGGGGAACACTGAAGCTTTCTTT
NA TRBJ2-1 15 TRBD2 TRBV4-1 CASSLASSGGAEQFF TGCGCCAGCAGCCTAGCTAGTAGCGGGGGGGCTGAGCAGTTCTTC
NA TRBJ1-1 13 TRBD1 TRBV7-2 CASSSNRGLEAFF TGTGCCAGCAGCTCTAACAGGGGCCTTGAAGCTTTCTTT
NA TRBJ1-2 13 NA TRBV24-1 CAIATDTNYGYTF TGTGCCATCGCGACAGACACTAACTATGGCTACACCTTC
NA TRBJ2-3 16 NA TRBV6-5 CASSFRTAASTDTQYF TGTGCCAGCAGTTTTCGGACAGCAGCGAGCACAGATACGCAGTATTTT
NA TRBJ1-2 13 NA TRBV28 CASSFGQNYGYTF TGTGCCAGCAGTTTTGGACAGAATTATGGCTACACCTTC
few TRBJ2-7 15 TRBD1 TRBV7-8 CASSPHRDRGYEQYF TGTGCCAGCAGCCCACACCGGGACAGAGGATACGAGCAGTACTTC
NA TRBJ1-5 14 NA TRBV5-8 CASSRREDNQPQHF TGTGCCAGCAGCCGCAGGGAAGACAATCAGCCCCAGCATTTT
few TRBJ1-2 15 NA TRBV28 CASSSIFGLAYGYTF TGTGCCAGCAGTTCGATCTTTGGCCTCGCATATGGCTACACCTTC
NA TRBJ2-3 14 NA TRBV5-1 CASSLDTSTDTQYF TGCGCCAGCAGCTTAGACACCTCCACAGATACGCAGTATTTT
NA TRBJ2-3 14 NA TRBV30 CAWSHGAGTDTQYF TGTGCCTGGAGCCATGGTGCGGGCACAGATACGCAGTATTTT
NA TRBJ2-5 13 NA TRBV24-1 CATSDSAGETQYF TGTGCCACCAGTGATAGCGCGGGAGAGACCCAGTACTTC
NA TRBJ2-1 11 NA TRBV5-1 CASSLRDEQFF TGCGCCAGCAGCTTGCGCGATGAGCAGTTCTTC
NA TRBJ2-7 16 NA TRBV23-1 CASSQSGSRKNYEQYF TGCGCCAGCAGTCAATCGGGCAGCCGTAAAAACTACGAGCAGTACTTC
NA TRBJ2-3 16 TRBD2 TRBV27 CASRRTSGGRTDTQYF TGTGCCAGCAGGAGGACTAGCGGGGGTCGCACAGATACGCAGTATTTT
few TRBJ1-4 14 NA TRBV2 CASNGRSANEKLFF TGTGCCAGCAACGGCAGGTCGGCTAATGAAAAACTGTTTTTT
few TRBJ1-5 13 NA TRBV6-2/TRBV6-3 CASSYSAIQPQHF TGTGCCAGCAGTTACTCGGCCATTCAGCCCCAGCATTTT
NA TRBJ2-1 16 TRBD2 TRBV20-1 CSASERGPSSYNEQFF TGCAGTGCTAGTGAGCGGGGGCCAAGCTCCTACAATGAGCAGTTCTTC
many TRBJ1-5 15 TRBD1 TRBV2 CASSALDRGSQPQHF TGTGCCAGCAGTGCCTTAGACAGGGGAAGCCAGCCCCAGCATTTT
NA TRBJ2-3 14 TRBD2 TRBV4-3 CASSPGGAGDTQYF TGCGCCAGCAGCCCCGGGGGGGCCGGAGATACGCAGTATTTT
NA TRBJ2-3 14 NA TRBV7-8 CATSDYKFPDTQYF TGTGCCACCTCGGACTATAAGTTTCCAGATACGCAGTATTTT
NA TRBJ2-5 16 TRBD2 TRBV19 CASSIQRGGSEETQYF TGTGCCAGTAGTATTCAGCGGGGGGGCAGTGAAGAGACCCAGTACTTC
NA TRBJ1-3 16 NA TRBV5-1 CASSRTGEDRGNTIYF TGCGCCAGCAGCCGGACTGGTGAGGACAGAGGAAACACCATATATTTT
NA TRBJ1-2 17 TRBD1 TRBV3-1/TRBV3-2 CASSQRGPGQGARSYTF TGTGCCAGCAGCCAAAGGGGACCGGGACAGGGGGCAAGGAGCTACACCTTC
NA TRBJ1-6 18 TRBD1 TRBV7-2 CASSGGQGGPSYNSPLHF TGTGCCAGCAGCGGGGGACAGGGGGGACCCTCCTATAATTCACCCCTCCACTTT
NA TRBJ1-1 12 NA TRBV13 CASSYSPTEAFF TGTGCCAGCAGCTACTCTCCAACTGAAGCTTTCTTT
NA TRBJ2-7 14 NA TRBV18 CASSPTQVSYEQYF TGTGCCAGCTCACCAACACAGGTCTCCTACGAGCAGTACTTC
NA TRBJ2-7 13 NA TRBV12-3/TRBV12-4 CASKSRQNYEQYF TGTGCCAGCAAAAGTAGACAGAACTACGAGCAGTACTTC
NA TRBJ1-4 15 NA TRBV6-1 CASSDRGRANEKLFF TGTGCCAGCAGTGACCGGGGTAGGGCTAATGAAAAACTGTTTTTT
few TRBJ1-1 13 NA TRBV5-8 CASSLGGDTEAFF TGTGCCAGCAGCTTGGGCGGGGACACTGAAGCTTTCTTT